The 17 T cell receptor beta chains below all came from one sample that was sequenced in a study of radiation and T cells in renal cell carcinoma (dated by TCRdb to the early 2020s). The library was made by the immunoSEQ multiplex PCR assay. The table was pulled from immuneACCESS by TCRdb, which kept in-frame rearrangements only. Such tables lose some clones; where checked, under half of the loss comes from unresolved V genes, and the rest has no known cause. The sample table lists around 64,000 clones, more than 60% of them with a count of one. The ten largest clones add up to around 6.8% of the sample. The label giving this sample's time point can be read as: blood 4 weeks post-SBRT, at nephrectomy. In the paper's terms, the treatment or condition label means: 15 Gy SBRT to primary tumor, nephrectomy 4 weeks later. The sequencing used blood, collected from a patient whose treatment included radiotherapy and nephrectomy. These receptors were taken from a man aged 60 to 69 with renal cell carcinoma.

The V and J genes are TRBV6-5 and TRBJ1-1; the D is unclear. Looked up from germline, CDR1 is MNHEY and CDR2 is SVGAGI. The CDR3 loop spans 14 amino acids. Trimming removed 6 bases from V and 1 base from J, with 12 bases in between. CDR3 sequence (DNA): TGTGCCAGCAGGCCCAGGATTGAGAACACTGAAGCTTTCTTT. Encoded protein: CASRPRIENTEAFF.

The chain combines TRBV25-1 with TRBJ1-2; no definite D call. Germline V gene sequence: CDR1 MGHDK, CDR2 SYGVNS. With 2 bases removed from V and 2 bases from J, the gap between germline ends came to 12 bases. The CDR3 covers 15 residues. The chain's CDR3 is CASSEMGKLNYGYTF. The CDR3, as DNA: TGTGCCAGCAGTGAAATGGGAAAGTTGAACTATGGCTACACCTTC.

The V gene is TRBV29-1, the J gene TRBJ2-3, with D possibly being TRBD2 (6 bases). V dropped 3 bases and J dropped 5 bases, with 15 bases sitting between them. The CDR3 extends over 14 amino acids. Germline CDR1 is SQVTM and CDR2 is ANQGSEA. Here the CDR3 reads CSVDTGEAGDTQYF. The CDR3 DNA follows: TGCAGCGTTGACACGGGGGAGGCAGGAGATACGCAGTATTTT.

The V and J genes are TRBV4-3 and TRBJ1-2, with D unresolved. V shed 0 bases and J shed 4 bases, with 6 bases lying between them. CDR1 is LGHNA and CDR2 is YSLEER in the germline V gene. The CDR3 has 13 residues. CDR3 region: CASSQDRSYGYTF. The CDR3 region has the DNA TGCGCCAGCAGCCAAGATAGGAGCTATGGCTACACCTTC.

The chain joins TRBV5-1 to TRBJ1-2; possible D gene TRBD1, 6 bases. This CDR3 is 15 amino acids long. Trimming took off 0 bases at V and 7 bases at J, with 16 bases between the two ends. CDR1 is SGHRS and CDR2 is YFSETQ in the germline V gene. This chain's CDR3 is CASSLDPVGGPGYTF. CDR3 nucleotides: TGCGCCAGCAGCTTGGACCCCGTTGGGGGGCCTGGCTACACCTTC.

DNA for the CDR3: TGTGCCAGCAGTGACCCGGGGTCCCCGAGCTCCTACGAGCAGTACGTC. Translation: CASSDPGSPSSYEQYV. The J gene is TRBJ2-7, the V gene TRBV6-1, with a weak D call TRBD2 (5 bases). V dropped 3 bases and J dropped 0 bases, with 15 bases sitting between them. Germline CDR1 reads MNHNS; CDR2 reads SASEGT. The CDR3 has 16 amino acids.

This clone was observed a single time. The chain combines TRBV15 with TRBJ1-2; unclear D gene. Germline-derived CDR1 and CDR2 are LNHNV and YYDKDF (reference sequence). The V gene lost 1 base and the J gene lost 6 bases, with 9 bases spanning the gap. CDR3 size: 13 residues. CDR3 amino acids: CATSRALVDGYTF. The CDR3 DNA follows: TGTGCCACCAGCAGAGCCCTCGTGGATGGCTACACCTTC.

The V gene is TRBV5-1, the J gene TRBJ2-7; 13 bases fit TRBD2. Germline V gene sequence: CDR1 SGHRS, CDR2 YFSETQ. With 8 bases clipped from V and 6 bases from J, the junction kept 5 bases outside the gene matches. CDR3 size: 13 residues. Written as DNA, the CDR3 is TGCGCCAGAGGGACTAGCGGGATCGGCGAGCAGTACGTC. As protein: CARGTSGIGEQYV.

V gene TRBV5-4 combines with J gene TRBJ1-4, with D tentatively TRBD1 (6 bases). CDR1 is SGHNT and CDR2 is YYREEE in the germline V gene (reference sequence). V lost 2 bases to trimming and J lost 0 bases, with 17 bases between them. The CDR3 totals 18 residues. CDR3 protein: CASSFQTGNYATNEKLFF. CDR3 sequence (DNA): TGTGCCAGCAGCTTTCAAACAGGGAATTATGCAACTAATGAAAAACTGTTTTTT.

The J gene is TRBJ2-5, the V gene TRBV10-3; D is ambiguous. Germline CDR1 is ENHRY and CDR2 is SYGVKD. Trimming took off 10 bases at V and 2 bases at J, with 14 bases between the two ends. CDR3 length: 13 residues. The DNA for the CDR3 is TGTGCCACCCTCGAAACCAGACAAGAGACCCAGTACTTC. Its translation: CATLETRQETQYF.

The V gene is TRBV30, the J gene TRBJ2-3, with 10 bases that match TRBD2. Germline V lookup: CDR1 GTSNPN, CDR2 SVGIG (reference sequence). CDR3 length equals 16 residues. V trimming: 2 bases; J trimming: 2 bases; junction bases outside the gene matches: 7. The CDR3 reads CAWSPLSGGNTDTQYF. DNA for the CDR3: TGTGCCTGGAGTCCACTTAGCGGGGGGAACACAGATACGCAGTATTTT.

V and J are TRBV5-6 and TRBJ1-5, with D possibly being TRBD1 (6 bases). CDR1 is SGHDT, CDR2 YYEEEE, per germline. Trimming took 5 bases from V and 3 from J, leaving 15 bases between them. The CDR3 is made up of 15 amino acids. The chain's CDR3 is CASSRRDRTNQPQHF. The CDR3, as DNA: TGTGCCAGCAGTCGCCGAGACAGGACCAATCAGCCCCAGCATTTT.

The DNA of the CDR3 is TGCGCCAGCAGCGGAGGACAGGGTACTGAAGCTTTCTTT. It yields the protein CASSGGQGTEAFF. The chain uses TRBV5-1 and TRBJ1-1; 8 nucleotides align to TRBD1. The V gene's germline CDR1 is SGHRS and CDR2 YFSETQ. The CDR3 runs to 13 residues. V trimming: 4 bases; J trimming: 5 bases; junction bases outside the gene matches: 4.

This rearrangement joins TRBV7-9 to TRBJ2-1, with 9 bases fitting TRBD2. The CDR3 is 14 residues long. The V and J ends lost 8 bases and 4 bases, in that order; junction bases with no gene match: 6. Germline CDR1 and CDR2: SEHNR and FQNEAQ (reference sequence). The CDR3 DNA follows: TGTGCCAGCTGGAGGAGCGGGGGGTACAATGAGCAGTTCTTC. Encoded protein: CASWRSGGYNEQFF.

The count of this clone is one. The rearrangement links TRBV7-9 to TRBJ2-1; D is tentatively TRBD1 or TRBD2 (5 bases each). The CDR3 has 15 residues. Germline CDR1 and CDR2: SEHNR and FQNEAQ (reference sequence). With 5 bases removed from V and 1 base from J, the gap between germline ends came to 12 bases. As DNA, the CDR3 is TGTGCCAGCAGCCCGGGACGGCGGTCCTACAATGAGCAGTTCTTC. It encodes CASSPGRRSYNEQFF.

This chain uses TRBV6-1 with TRBJ2-7; 8 bases agree with TRBD2. Germline-derived CDR1 and CDR2 are MNHNS and SASEGT. There are 15 residues in the CDR3. With V trimmed by 7 bases and J by 1 base, 9 bases remained unmatched. CDR3 nucleotide sequence: TGTGCCAGCAATTCGCAAGCGGGAGAGTCCTACGAGCAGTACGTC. Its protein is CASNSQAGESYEQYV.

This clone was observed a few times. The chain couples TRBV19 to TRBJ1-5; 7 bases match TRBD1. CDR3 size: 15 residues. Unmatched junction bases numbered 5, after V lost 4 bases and J lost 2 bases. From germline, CDR1 is LNHDA and CDR2 SQIVND (reference sequence). The CDR3 bases are TGTGCCAGTAGTAGTGACAGGGTTGGCAATCAGCCCCAGCATTTT. This codes for CASSSDRVGNQPQHF.